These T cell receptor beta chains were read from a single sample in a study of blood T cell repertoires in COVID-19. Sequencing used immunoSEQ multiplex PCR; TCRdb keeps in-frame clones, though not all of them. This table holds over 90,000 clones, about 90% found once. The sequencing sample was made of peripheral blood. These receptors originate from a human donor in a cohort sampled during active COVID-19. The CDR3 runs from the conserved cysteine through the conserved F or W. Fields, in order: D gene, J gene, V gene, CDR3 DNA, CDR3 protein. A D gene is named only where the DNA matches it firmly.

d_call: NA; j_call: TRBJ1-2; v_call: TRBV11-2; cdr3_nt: TGTGCCAGCAGCCTTCCGGGTCCACCCTATGGCTACACCTTC; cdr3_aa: CASSLPGPPYGYTF
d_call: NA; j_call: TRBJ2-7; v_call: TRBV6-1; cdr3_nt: TGTGCCAGCAGTGAAGCATTCAAGCAGTACTTC; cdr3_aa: CASSEAFKQYF
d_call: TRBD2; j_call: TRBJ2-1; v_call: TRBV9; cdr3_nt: TGTGCCAGCAGCTGGGGACTAGCGGGGGCGAGCTCCTACAATGAGCAGTTCTTC; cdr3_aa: CASSWGLAGASSYNEQFF
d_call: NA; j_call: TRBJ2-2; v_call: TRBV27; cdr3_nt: TGTGCCAGCAGTAATAACAGGGTACACACCGGGGAGCTGTTTTTT; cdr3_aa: CASSNNRVHTGELFF
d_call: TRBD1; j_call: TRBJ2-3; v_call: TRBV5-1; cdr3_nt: TGCGCCAGCAGGGACAGGGGAGCAGATACGCAGTATTTT; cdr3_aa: CASRDRGADTQYF
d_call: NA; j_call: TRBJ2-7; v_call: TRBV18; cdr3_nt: TGTGCCAGCTCACCTGGCAGGGGGGACGAGCAGTACTTC; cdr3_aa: CASSPGRGDEQYF
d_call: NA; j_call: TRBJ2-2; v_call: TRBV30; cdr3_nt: TGTGCCTGGAGTACCTACGGGAGAGCCGCCGGGGAGCTGTTTTTT; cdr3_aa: CAWSTYGRAAGELFF
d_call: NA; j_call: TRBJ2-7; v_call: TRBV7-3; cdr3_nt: TGTGCCAGCAGCTTCTCCGGGACTTCCTACGAGCAGTACTTC; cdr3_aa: CASSFSGTSYEQYF
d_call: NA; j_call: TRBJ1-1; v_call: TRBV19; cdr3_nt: TGTGCCAGGCACAGCACTGAAGCTTTCTTT; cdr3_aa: CARHSTEAFF
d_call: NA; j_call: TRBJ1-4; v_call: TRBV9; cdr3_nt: TGTGCCAGCAGTGCCGGTCTGGCTAATGAAAAACTGTTTTTT; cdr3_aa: CASSAGLANEKLFF
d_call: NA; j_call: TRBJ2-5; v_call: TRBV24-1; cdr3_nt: TGTGCCACCAGTGACCCCGACGGGATCCAAGAGACCCAGTACTTC; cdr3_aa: CATSDPDGIQETQYF
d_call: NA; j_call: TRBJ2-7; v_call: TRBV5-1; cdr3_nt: TGCGCCAGCAGCTTGCGGCAGGGCGTTAGGTACGAGCAGTACTTC; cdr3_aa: CASSLRQGVRYEQYF
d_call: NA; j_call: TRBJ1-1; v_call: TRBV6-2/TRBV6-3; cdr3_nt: TGTGCCAGCAGTTTTAACTCCAACACTGAAGCTTTCTTT; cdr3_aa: CASSFNSNTEAFF
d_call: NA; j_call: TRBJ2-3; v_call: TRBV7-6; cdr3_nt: TGTGCCAGCAGCTCAAACACCCCCCCAGATACGCAGTATTTT; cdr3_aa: CASSSNTPPDTQYF
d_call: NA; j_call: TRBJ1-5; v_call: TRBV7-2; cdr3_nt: TGTGCCAGCAGCTTAGAGGGAGGCCAGCCCCAGCATTTT; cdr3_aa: CASSLEGGQPQHF
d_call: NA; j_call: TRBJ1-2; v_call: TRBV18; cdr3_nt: TGTGCCAGCTCACCCGAAGGGAGCTATGGCTACACCTTC; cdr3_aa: CASSPEGSYGYTF
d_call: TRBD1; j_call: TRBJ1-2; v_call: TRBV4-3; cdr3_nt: TGCGCCAGCAGCCAAGAGACAGGGGGTAACTATGGCTACACCTTC; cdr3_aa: CASSQETGGNYGYTF